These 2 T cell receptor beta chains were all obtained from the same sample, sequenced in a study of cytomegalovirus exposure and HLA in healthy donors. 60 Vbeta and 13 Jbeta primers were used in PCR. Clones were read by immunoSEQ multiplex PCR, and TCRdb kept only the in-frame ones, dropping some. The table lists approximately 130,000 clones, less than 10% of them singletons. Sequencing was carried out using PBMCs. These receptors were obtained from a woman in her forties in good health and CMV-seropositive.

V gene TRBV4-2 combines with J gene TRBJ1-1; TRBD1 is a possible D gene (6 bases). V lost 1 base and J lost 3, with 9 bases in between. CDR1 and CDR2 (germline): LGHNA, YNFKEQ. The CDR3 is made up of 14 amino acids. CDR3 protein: CASSQVRGYTEAFF. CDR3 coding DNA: TGTGCCAGCAGCCAAGTTAGGGGGTACACTGAAGCTTTCTTT.

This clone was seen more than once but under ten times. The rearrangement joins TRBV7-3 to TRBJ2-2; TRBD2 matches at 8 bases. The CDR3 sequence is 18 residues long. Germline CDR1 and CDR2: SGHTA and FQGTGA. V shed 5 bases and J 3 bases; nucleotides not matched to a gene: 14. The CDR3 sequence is CASSPPIAGGADTGELFF. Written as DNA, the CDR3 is TGTGCCAGCAGCCCCCCCATCGCGGGGGGCGCGGACACCGGGGAGCTGTTTTTT. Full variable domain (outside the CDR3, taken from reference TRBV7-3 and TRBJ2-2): GAGVSQTPSNKVTEKGKYVELRCDPISGHTALYWYRQSLGQGPEFLIYFQGTGAADDSGLPNDRFFAVRPEGSVSTLKIQRTERGDSAVYLCASSPPIAGGADTGELFFGEGSRLTVL.